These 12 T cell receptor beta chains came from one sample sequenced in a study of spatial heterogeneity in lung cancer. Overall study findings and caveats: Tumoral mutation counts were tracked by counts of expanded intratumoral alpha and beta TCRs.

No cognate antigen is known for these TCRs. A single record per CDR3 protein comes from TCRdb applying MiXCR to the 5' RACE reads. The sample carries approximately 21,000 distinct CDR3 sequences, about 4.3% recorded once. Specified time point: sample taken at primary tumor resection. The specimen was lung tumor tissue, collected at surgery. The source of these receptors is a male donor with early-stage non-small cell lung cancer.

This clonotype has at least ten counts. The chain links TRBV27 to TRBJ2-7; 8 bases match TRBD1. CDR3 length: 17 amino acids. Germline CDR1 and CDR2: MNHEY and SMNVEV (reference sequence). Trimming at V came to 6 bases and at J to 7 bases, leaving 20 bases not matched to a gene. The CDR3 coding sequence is TGTGCCAGCAGACTATATTTCGGACAGGGATCTCCTGGGGAGCAGTACTTC. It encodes CASRLYFGQGSPGEQYF.

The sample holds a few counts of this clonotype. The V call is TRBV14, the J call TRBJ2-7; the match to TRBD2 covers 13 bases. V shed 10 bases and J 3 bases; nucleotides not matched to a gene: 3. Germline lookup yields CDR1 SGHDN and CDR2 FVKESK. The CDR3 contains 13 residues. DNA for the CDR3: TGTGCCACCCGGACTAGCGGGAGCTACGAGCAGTACTTC. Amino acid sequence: CATRTSGSYEQYF.

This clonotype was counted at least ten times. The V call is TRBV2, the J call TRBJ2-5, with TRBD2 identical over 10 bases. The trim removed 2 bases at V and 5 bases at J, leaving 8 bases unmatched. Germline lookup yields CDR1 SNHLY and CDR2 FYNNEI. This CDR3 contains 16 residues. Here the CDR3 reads CASSEMGLATKETQYF. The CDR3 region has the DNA TGTGCCAGCAGTGAAATGGGACTAGCGACCAAGGAGACCCAGTACTTC.

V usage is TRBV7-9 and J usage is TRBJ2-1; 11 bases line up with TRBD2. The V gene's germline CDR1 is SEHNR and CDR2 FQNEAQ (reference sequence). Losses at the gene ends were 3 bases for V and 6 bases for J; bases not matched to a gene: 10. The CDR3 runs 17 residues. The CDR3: CASSFSLAGGGFNEQFF. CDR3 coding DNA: TGTGCCAGCAGCTTCTCCCTAGCGGGAGGTGGGTTCAATGAGCAGTTCTTC.

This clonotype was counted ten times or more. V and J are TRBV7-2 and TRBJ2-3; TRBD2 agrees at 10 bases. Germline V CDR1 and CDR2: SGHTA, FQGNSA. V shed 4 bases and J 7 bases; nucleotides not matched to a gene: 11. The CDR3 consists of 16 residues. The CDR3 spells CASSYPAAGGLNTQYF. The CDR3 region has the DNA TGTGCCAGCAGCTATCCAGCAGCGGGGGGGCTAAATACGCAGTATTTT. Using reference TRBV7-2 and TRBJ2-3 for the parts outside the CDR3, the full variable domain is GAGVSQSPSNKVTEKGKDVELRCDPISGHTALYWYRQSLGQGLEFLIYFQGNSAPDKSGLPSDRFSAERTGGSVSTLTIQRTQQEDSAVYLCASSYPAAGGLNTQYFGPGTRLTVL.

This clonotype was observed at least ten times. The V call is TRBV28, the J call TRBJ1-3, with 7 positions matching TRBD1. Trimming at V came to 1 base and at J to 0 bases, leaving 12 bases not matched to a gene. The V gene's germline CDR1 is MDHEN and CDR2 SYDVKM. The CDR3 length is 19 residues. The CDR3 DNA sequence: TGTGCCAGCAGTTTATCAGGGACAGCCTTACTTATCTCTGGAAACACCATATATTTT. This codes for CASSLSGTALLISGNTIYF.

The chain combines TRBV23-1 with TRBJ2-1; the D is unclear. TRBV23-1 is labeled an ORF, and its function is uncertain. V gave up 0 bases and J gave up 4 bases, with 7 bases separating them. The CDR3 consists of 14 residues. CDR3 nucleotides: TGCGCCAGCAGTCAATCAGGAATTTACAATGAGCAGTTCTTC. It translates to CASSQSGIYNEQFF.

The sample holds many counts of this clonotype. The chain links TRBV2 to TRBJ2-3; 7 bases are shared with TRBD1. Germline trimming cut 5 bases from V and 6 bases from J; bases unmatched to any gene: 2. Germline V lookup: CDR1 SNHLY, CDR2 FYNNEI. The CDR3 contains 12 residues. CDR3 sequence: CASSQDRDTQYF. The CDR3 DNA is TGTGCCAGCAGTCAGGACAGGGATACGCAGTATTTT.

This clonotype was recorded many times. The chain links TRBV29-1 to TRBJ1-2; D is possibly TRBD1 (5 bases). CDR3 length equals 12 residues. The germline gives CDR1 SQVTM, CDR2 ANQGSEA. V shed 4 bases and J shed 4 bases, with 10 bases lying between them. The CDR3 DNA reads TGCAGCGTTGCAGGGCAGAGCTATGGCTACACCTTC. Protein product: CSVAGQSYGYTF.

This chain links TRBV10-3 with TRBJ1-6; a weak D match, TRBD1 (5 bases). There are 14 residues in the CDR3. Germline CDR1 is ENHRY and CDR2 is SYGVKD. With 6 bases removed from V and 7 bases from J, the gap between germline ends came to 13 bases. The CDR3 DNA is TGTGCCATCAGCCGCGGCAGGGACAATTCACCCCTCCACTTT. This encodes CAISRGRDNSPLHF.

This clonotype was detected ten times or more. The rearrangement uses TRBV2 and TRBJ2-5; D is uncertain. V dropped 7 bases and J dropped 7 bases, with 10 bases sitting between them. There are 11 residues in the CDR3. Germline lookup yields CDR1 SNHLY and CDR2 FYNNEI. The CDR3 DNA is TGTGCCAGCAAGTCCCTTGGGACCCAGTACTTC. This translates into CASKSLGTQYF.

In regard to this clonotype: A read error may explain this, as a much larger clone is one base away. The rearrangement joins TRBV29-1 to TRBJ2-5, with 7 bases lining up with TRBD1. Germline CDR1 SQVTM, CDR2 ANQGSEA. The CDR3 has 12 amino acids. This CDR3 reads CSVGQAQESQYF. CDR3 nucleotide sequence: TGCAGCGTCGGACAGGCACAAGAGTCCCAGTACTTC.